The sequence of this T cell receptor (beta chain) was determined in a study of T cell repertoires in cytomegalovirus infection. Turning to the study itself: Carrying CMV and the relevant HLA type showed in public TCR beta signatures.

TCRdb used MiXCR to reprocess the reads, holding one entry per CDR3 protein. The sample has 350,000 to 450,000 distinct CDR3 sequences, around a sixth seen once. As to this clonotype: Its antigen remains unknown.

Trimming removed 5 bases from V and 1 base from J, with 17 bases in between. The germline V gene has CDR1 ENHRY and CDR2 SYGVKD. The CDR3 spans 16 residues. Points from the study as a whole: CMV-specific TCR beta clonotypes restricted by HLA-C dominated the ex vivo response. Cumulated frequencies of public TCR beta families served to identify carriers of CMV plus the relevant HLA.

The TCR was taken from a human donor in good health (CMV status not recorded). Some clones in this sample may be carry-over from other donors' samples. The V call is TRBV10-3, the J call TRBJ2-5, with D maybe TRBD2 (6 bases). The source material was PBMCs. DNA of the CDR3: TGTGCCATCAGTCCGACGGGAGAGGGGACCCAAGAGACCCAGTACTTC. Protein sequence: CAISPTGEGTQETQYF.